The sequence of this T cell receptor beta chain was determined in a study of Ad26.COV2.S vaccination and SARS-CoV-2 variants. Study as a whole: The donor belonged to the COV1001 Ad26.COV2.S trial arm. Participants got Ad26.COV2.S intramuscularly, once or twice 56 days apart.

The CDR3 runs 16 residues. The V end was cut by 1 base, the J end by 7 bases, with 19 bases between. CDR1 and CDR2 from the germline V gene are MDHEN and SYDVKM. The table came from immunoSEQ multiplex PCR; TCRdb's copy has only in-frame clones and leaves some out. The profile shows about 400,000 clones, 88% of them singletons. Sample treatment: some 19 received Ad26.COV2.S at low or high dose, single or two shots; about five received placebo; per-sample allocation not given. Sample collection was performed on day 63 after the first vaccine or placebo injection. Aged 18-55 years, donor was enrolled in Boston in about 2020. An Ad26 vector was used to express Wuhan-strain SARS-CoV-2 spike as the vaccine.

This clonotype was sampled from a person aged 18 to 59 who received the Ad26.COV2.S COVID-19 vaccine or a placebo. The sequences come from peripheral blood, collected in a trial of Ad26.COV2.S vaccine versus placebo. The rearrangement uses TRBV28 and TRBJ2-5, with D possibly matching TRBD2 (7 bases). Here the CDR3 DNA reads TGTGCCAGCAGTTTATTGGGGCGGGGGCTAAGGGGGACCCAGTACTTC. Protein: CASSLLGRGLRGTQYF.